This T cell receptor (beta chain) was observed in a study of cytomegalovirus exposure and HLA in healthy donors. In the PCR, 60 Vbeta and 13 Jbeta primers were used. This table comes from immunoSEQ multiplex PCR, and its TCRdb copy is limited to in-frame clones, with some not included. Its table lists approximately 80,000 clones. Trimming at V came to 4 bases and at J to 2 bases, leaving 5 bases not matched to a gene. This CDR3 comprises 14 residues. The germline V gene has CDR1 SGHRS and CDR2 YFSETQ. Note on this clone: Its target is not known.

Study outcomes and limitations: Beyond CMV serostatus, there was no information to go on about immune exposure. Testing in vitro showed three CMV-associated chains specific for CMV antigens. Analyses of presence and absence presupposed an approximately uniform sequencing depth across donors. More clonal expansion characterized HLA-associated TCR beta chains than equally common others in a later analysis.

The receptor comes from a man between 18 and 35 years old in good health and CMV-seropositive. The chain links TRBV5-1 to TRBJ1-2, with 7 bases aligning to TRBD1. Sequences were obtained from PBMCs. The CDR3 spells CASSPTGNNYGYTF. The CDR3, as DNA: TGCGCCAGCAGCCCGACAGGGAACAACTATGGCTACACCTTC.